This entry features one TCR beta chain sequence. Germline CDR1 reads DFQATT; CDR2 reads SNEGSKA (reference sequence). Trimming at V came to 6 bases and at J to 5 bases, leaving 10 bases not matched to a gene. The CDR3 length is 15 residues. This specimen belongs to a study of response to subunit inactivated influenza vaccine. TCRdb recomputed calls from the RT-PCR reads with MiXCR, one row per CDR3 protein. The profile covers about 800,000 distinct CDR3 sequences, with less than 25% appearing a single time and about 9.4% taken by the ten largest. The chain links TRBV20-1 to TRBJ2-1; 10 bases align to TRBD2. The receptor was isolated from a man over 45 who received an inactivated influenza vaccine. The specimen comprised PBMCs from blood, sampled roughly 5 days after vaccination. This CDR3 reads CSAPLAGGAHNEQFF. CDR3 nucleotides: TGCAGTGCGCCATTAGCGGGGGGCGCGCACAATGAGCAGTTCTTC.